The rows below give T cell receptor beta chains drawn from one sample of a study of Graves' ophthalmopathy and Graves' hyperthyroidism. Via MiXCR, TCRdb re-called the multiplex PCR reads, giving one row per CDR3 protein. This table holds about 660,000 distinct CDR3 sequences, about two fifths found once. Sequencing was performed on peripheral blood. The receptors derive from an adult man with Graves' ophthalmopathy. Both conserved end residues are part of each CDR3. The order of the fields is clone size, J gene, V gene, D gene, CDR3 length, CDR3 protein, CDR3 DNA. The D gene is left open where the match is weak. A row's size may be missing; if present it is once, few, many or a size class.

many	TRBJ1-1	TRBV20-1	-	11	CSAWGGTEAFF	TGCAGTGCCTGGGGGGGCACTGAAGCTTTCTTT
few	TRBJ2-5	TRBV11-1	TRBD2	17	CASSGAGGQRTPGTQYF	TGTGCCAGCTCAGGCGCGGGGGGGCAAAGAACACCGGGGACCCAGTACTTC
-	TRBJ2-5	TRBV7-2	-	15	CASSPLGVVQETQYF	TGTGCCAGCAGCCCTCTGGGGGTGGTCCAAGAGACCCAGTACTTC
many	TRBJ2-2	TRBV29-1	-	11	CSVRRDGELFF	TGCAGCGTTAGGCGGGACGGGGAGCTGTTTTTT
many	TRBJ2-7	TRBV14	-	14	CASSRQVVPYEQYF	TGTGCCAGCAGCCGACAGGTAGTTCCCTACGAGCAGTACTTC
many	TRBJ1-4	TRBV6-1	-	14	CASSAGLGNEKLFF	TGTGCCAGCAGTGCCGGCCTTGGAAATGAAAAACTGTTTTTT
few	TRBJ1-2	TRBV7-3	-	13	CATRSRTNYGYTF	TGTGCCACCCGCAGTAGGACCAACTATGGCTACACCTTC
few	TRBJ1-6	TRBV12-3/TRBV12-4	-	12	CASRFNNSPLHF	TGTGCCAGCAGGTTCAATAATTCACCCCTCCACTTT
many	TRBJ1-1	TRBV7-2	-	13	CASSSQGRTEAFF	TGTGCCAGCAGCTCCCAGGGTAGGACTGAAGCTTTCTTT
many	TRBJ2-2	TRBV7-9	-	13	CASSLGGSGELFF	TGTGCCAGCAGCTTAGGAGGGTCCGGGGAGCTGTTTTTT
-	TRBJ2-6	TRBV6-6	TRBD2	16	CAISESTSGGPEDLTF	TGTGCCATCAGTGAGTCGACTAGCGGGGGGCCCGAGGACCTGACTTTC
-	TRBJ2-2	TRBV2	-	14	CASRQTGNTGELFF	TGTGCCAGCAGACAGACAGGGAACACCGGGGAGCTGTTTTTT
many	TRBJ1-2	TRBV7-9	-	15	CASSSDSGFFYGYTF	TGTGCCAGCAGCTCTGACAGTGGGTTTTTCTATGGCTACACCTTC
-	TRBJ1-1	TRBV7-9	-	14	CVSSSDRKRTEAFF	TGTGTCAGCAGCTCGGATAGGAAGAGGACTGAAGCTTTCTTT
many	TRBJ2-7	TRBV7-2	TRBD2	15	CASSLSSGGGYEQYF	TGTGCCAGCAGCTTATCTAGCGGTGGGGGTTACGAGCAGTACTTC
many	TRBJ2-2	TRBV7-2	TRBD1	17	CASSLNEGTGFTGELFF	TGTGCCAGCAGCTTAAATGAAGGGACAGGGTTCACCGGGGAGCTGTTTTTT
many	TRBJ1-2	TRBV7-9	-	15	CASSLLRHENYGYTF	TGTGCCAGCAGCTTATTGCGACATGAAAACTATGGCTACACCTTC
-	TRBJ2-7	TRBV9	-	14	CASSVLEGAYEQYF	TGTGCCAGCAGCGTACTGGAGGGGGCCTACGAGCAGTACTTC
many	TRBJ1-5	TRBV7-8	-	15	CASSLARGSNQPQHF	TGTGCCAGCAGCTTAGCGCGGGGTAGCAATCAGCCCCAGCATTTT
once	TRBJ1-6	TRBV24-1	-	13	CATSEDVGSPLHF	TGTGCCACCAGTGAGGATGTGGGATCACCCCTCCACTTT
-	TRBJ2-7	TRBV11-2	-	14	CASSIFTGAHEQYF	TGTGCCAGCAGCATCTTTACCGGGGCCCACGAGCAGTACTTC
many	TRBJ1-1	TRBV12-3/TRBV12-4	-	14	CASSILTANTEAFF	TGTGCCAGCAGTATCCTGACGGCGAACACTGAAGCTTTCTTT
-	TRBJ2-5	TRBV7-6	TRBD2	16	CAGSLTSGGAGETQYF	TGTGCCGGCAGCCTTACCTCGGGGGGGGCCGGGGAGACCCAGTACTTC
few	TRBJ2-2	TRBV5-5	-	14	CASSLERATGELFF	TGTGCCAGCAGCTTGGAGAGGGCCACCGGGGAGCTGTTTTTT
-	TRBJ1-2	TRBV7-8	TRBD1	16	CASSQDETGINYGYTF	TGCGCCAGCAGCCAAGACGAGACAGGGATTAACTATGGCTACACCTTC
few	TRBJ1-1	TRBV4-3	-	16	CASSQGFGQLNTEAFF	TGCGCCAGCAGCCAAGGGTTCGGACAGCTGAACACTGAAGCTTTCTTT
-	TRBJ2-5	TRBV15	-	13	CATSLLGDETQYF	TGTGCCACCAGCCTCCTGGGGGACGAGACCCAGTACTTC
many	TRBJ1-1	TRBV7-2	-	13	CASSLAKPTEAFF	TGTGCCAGCAGCTTAGCAAAACCCACTGAAGCTTTCTTT
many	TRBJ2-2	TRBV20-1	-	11	CSAPKGGELFF	TGCAGTGCCCCAAAGGGGGGGGAGCTGTTTTTT
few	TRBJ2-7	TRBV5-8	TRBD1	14	CASSSPGTDYEQYF	TGTGCCAGCAGCTCCCCCGGGACAGACTACGAGCAGTACTTC
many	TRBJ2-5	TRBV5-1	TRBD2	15	CASSLRGGGDETQYF	TGCGCCAGCAGCTTGCGCGGGGGGGGTGATGAGACCCAGTACTTC
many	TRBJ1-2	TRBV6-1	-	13	CASSLTRLRGYTF	TGTGCCAGCAGCCTTACTCGGCTCCGTGGCTACACCTTC
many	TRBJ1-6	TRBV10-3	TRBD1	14	CAISLEGASSPLHF	TGTGCCATCAGCCTCGAGGGGGCCTCTTCACCCCTCCACTTT
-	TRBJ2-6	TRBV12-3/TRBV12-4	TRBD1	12	CASRGTGANEAF	TGTGCCAGCAGGGGGACAGGGGCTAATGAAGCTTTC